This is a list of T cell receptor beta chains from one sample in a study of T cells after yellow fever vaccination. In TCRdb, the 5' RACE reads were re-called with MiXCR into one record per CDR3 protein. The table lists some 340,000 distinct CDR3 sequences, about 10% of them singletons. The sample was CD4+ T cells sorted from PBMCs, taken 45 days after the yellow fever booster vaccination. These receptors originate from a young man who received the YFV17D yellow fever vaccine. Each CDR3 is given with its conserved first and last residue. The D gene is left open where the match is weak. The size of a clone is reported for some rows only, either as once, few or many, or as a class for expanded clones.

TGCGCCAGCAGCTTCCGGGACAGCACTCGGGATACGCAGTATTTT	CASSFRDSTRDTQYF	15	TRBD1	TRBV5-1	TRBJ2-3	few
TGTGCCAGCGTACTAACAGGGGCTAACACTGAAGCTTTCTTT	CASVLTGANTEAFF	14	TRBD1	TRBV12-3/TRBV12-4	TRBJ1-1	many
TGTGCCAGCAGATCCGCCGGGACAGGGGTCGGGGTAGGCTACACCTTC	CASRSAGTGVGVGYTF	16	TRBD1	TRBV6-5	TRBJ1-2	-
TGTGCCAGCAGCAGACTTACTAGCGGGGGCAATGAGCAGTTCTTC	CASSRLTSGGNEQFF	15	TRBD2	TRBV9	TRBJ2-1	-
TGTGCCACCCAGGAGGGACAGGGGGCTGGGGCCAACGTCCTGACTTTC	CATQEGQGAGANVLTF	16	TRBD1	TRBV24-1	TRBJ2-6	-
TGTGCCAGCCGACACACCTCTCGCACAGATACGCAGTATTTT	CASRHTSRTDTQYF	14	-	TRBV19	TRBJ2-3	-
TGTGCCAGCAGCCAAGATGGCAGGGGGCAAGAGACCCAGTACTTC	CASSQDGRGQETQYF	15	TRBD1	TRBV4-2	TRBJ2-5	-
TGTGCCAGCAGCTTGGTGTCCGATCAGCCCCAGCATTTT	CASSLVSDQPQHF	13	-	TRBV5-5	TRBJ1-5	-
TGCGCCAGCAGCGGGGGGCCAGCAGGGACCTACTCTGGGGCCAACGTCCTGACTTTC	CASSGGPAGTYSGANVLTF	19	-	TRBV5-1	TRBJ2-6	-
TGTGCCAGCAGCGGGACAGGACCCACAATTCAGTACTTC	CASSGTGPTIQYF	13	TRBD1	TRBV2	TRBJ2-4	many
TGTGCCAGCGGAGCCTGGAGCTCTGGGGCCAACGTCCTGACTTTC	CASGAWSSGANVLTF	15	-	TRBV6-5	TRBJ2-6	-
TGTGCCAGCAGCCGACAGGCTCCTAACTATGGCTACACCTTC	CASSRQAPNYGYTF	14	-	TRBV27	TRBJ1-2	-
TGTGCCAGCAGCCAATCCAGGCCCTCTGGAAACACCATATATTTT	CASSQSRPSGNTIYF	15	-	TRBV16	TRBJ1-3	many
TGTGCCAGCATGTGGAACACAGATACGCAGTATTTT	CASMWNTDTQYF	12	-	TRBV6-6	TRBJ2-3	few
TGCGCCAGCAGCCAAGATCCAGGGACAGGGAGCTACGAGCAGTACTTC	CASSQDPGTGSYEQYF	16	TRBD1	TRBV4-3	TRBJ2-7	many
TGTGCCAGCAGCCTCCGCGGGGATTCACCCCTCCACTTT	CASSLRGDSPLHF	13	-	TRBV9	TRBJ1-6	few
TGCGCCAGCAGCCAAATTCAGGGGCCAAGGGATTCACCCCTCCACTTT	CASSQIQGPRDSPLHF	16	-	TRBV4-3	TRBJ1-6	many
TGTGCCAGCAGCTTAGAAGGGACTGGGGCTGAAGCTTTCTTT	CASSLEGTGAEAFF	14	-	TRBV11-2	TRBJ1-1	-
TGTGCCAGCACGAGGAGAGTAGCGGGGGCCAATCTCAATGAGCAGTTCTTC	CASTRRVAGANLNEQFF	17	TRBD2	TRBV18	TRBJ2-1	-
TGTGCCAGCTCACTCGTGCGACAGAACACTGAAGCTTTCTTT	CASSLVRQNTEAFF	14	-	TRBV18	TRBJ1-1	-
TGTGCCAGCGGATCAAATAGGGGAAGAGGGGCGAACCACGAGCAGTACTTC	CASGSNRGRGANHEQYF	17	-	TRBV11-2	TRBJ2-7	many